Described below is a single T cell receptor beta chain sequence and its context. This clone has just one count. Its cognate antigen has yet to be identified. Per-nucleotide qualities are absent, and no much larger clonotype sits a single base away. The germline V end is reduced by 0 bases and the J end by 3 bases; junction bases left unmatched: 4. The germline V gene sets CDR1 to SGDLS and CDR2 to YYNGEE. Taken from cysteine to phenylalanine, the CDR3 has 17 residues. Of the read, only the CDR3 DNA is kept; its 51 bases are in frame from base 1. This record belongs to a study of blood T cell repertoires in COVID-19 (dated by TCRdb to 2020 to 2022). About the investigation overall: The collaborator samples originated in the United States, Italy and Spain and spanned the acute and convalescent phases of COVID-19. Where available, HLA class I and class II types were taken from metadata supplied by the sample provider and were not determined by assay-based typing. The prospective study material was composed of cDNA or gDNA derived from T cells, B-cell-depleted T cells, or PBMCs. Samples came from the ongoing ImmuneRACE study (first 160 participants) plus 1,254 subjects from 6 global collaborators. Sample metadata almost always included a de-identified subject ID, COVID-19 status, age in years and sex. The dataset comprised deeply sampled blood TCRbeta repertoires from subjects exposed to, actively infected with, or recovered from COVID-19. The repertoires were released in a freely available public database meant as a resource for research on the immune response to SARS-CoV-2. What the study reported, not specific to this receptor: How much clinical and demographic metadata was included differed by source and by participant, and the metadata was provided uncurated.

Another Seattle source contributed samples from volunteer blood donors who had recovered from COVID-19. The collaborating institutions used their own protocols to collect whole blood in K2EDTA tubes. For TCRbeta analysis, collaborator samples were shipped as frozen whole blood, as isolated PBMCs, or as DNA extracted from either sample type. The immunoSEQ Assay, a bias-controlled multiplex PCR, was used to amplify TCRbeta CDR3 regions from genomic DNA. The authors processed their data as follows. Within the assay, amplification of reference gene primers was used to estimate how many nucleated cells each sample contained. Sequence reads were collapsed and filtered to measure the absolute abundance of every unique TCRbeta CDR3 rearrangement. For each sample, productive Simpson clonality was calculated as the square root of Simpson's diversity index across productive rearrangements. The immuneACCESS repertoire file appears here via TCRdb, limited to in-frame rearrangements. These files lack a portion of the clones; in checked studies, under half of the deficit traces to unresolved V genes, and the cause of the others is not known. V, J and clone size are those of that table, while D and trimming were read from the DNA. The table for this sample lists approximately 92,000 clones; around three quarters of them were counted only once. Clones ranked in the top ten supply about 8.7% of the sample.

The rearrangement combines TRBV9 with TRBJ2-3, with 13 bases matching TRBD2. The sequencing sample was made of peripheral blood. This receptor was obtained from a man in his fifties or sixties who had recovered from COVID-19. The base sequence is TGTGCCAGCAGCGTAGTCCCGACTAGCGGGGGGACAGATACGCAGTATTTT. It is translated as CASSVVPTSGGTDTQYF.